A selection of T cell receptor beta chains follows, all from one sample in a study of T cell responses to AZD1222 COVID-19 vaccine. The assay was immunoSEQ multiplex PCR, and TCRdb's table has in-frame clones only and misses some. The table has about 99,000 clones, about nine tenths seen once. Sequenced material: peripheral blood, taken on day 0 of AZD1222 vaccination. The receptor set was obtained from an adult in good health. CDR3s include the opening cysteine and the closing phenylalanine or tryptophan. The D gene is left open where the match is weak. Some rows mark clone size as missing; the rest say once, few, many or name a class of expanded clone.

NA	TRBV18	TRBJ1-5	TRBD1	TGTGCCAGCTCACCGGGACAGGGTAGGATTCAGCCCCAGCATTTT	CASSPGQGRIQPQHF
NA	TRBV5-4	TRBJ1-1	NA	TGTGCCAGCAGCTCAAGGGAGGGCACTGAAGCTTTCTTT	CASSSREGTEAFF
once	TRBV6-5	TRBJ1-5	TRBD1	TGTGCCAGCTCTGACGGACAGGGCGGCAATCAGCCCCAGCATTTT	CASSDGQGGNQPQHF
NA	TRBV11-2	TRBJ2-7	NA	TGTGCCAGCAGCTTAGGCGCCTTGAGCTCCTACGAGCAGTACTTC	CASSLGALSSYEQYF
NA	TRBV4-1	TRBJ1-5	TRBD1	TGCGCCAGCAGCCAAGTCCAGCCCGGGACAGGGGGCCTCAATCAGCCCCAGCATTTT	CASSQVQPGTGGLNQPQHF
NA	TRBV2	TRBJ1-2	NA	TGTGCCAGCAGGTTCTCGACCCTTGGAGGCTACACCTTC	CASRFSTLGGYTF
once	TRBV28	TRBJ2-1	TRBD2	TGTGCCAGCAGTTTATCTACTAGCGGAGACAATGAGCAGTTCTTC	CASSLSTSGDNEQFF
NA	TRBV4-1	TRBJ2-7	TRBD2	TGCGCCAGCAGCCCAACTAGCGGGCCCTACGAGCAGTACTTC	CASSPTSGPYEQYF
NA	TRBV11-2	TRBJ2-7	NA	TGTGCCAGCAGCCTTGCTGAAGGGGGGTCCTACGAGCAGTACTTC	CASSLAEGGSYEQYF
NA	TRBV5-1	TRBJ2-3	NA	TGCGCCAGCAGCTTGGGACTAGGGACAGATACGCAGTATTTT	CASSLGLGTDTQYF
once	TRBV6-2/TRBV6-3	TRBJ2-6	TRBD2	TGTGCCAGCAGTTGGACTAGCTCTGGGGCCAACGTCCTGACTTTC	CASSWTSSGANVLTF
NA	TRBV6-6	TRBJ2-3	NA	TGTGCCAGCAGTTACGGCAGGGGCAAACGCACAGATACGCAGTATTTT	CASSYGRGKRTDTQYF
NA	TRBV5-1	TRBJ2-2	TRBD2	TGCGCCAGCAGCGCCGGACTAGTGTCCGGGGAGCTGTTTTTT	CASSAGLVSGELFF
NA	TRBV30	TRBJ1-1	NA	TGTGCCTGGAGTGTTCGGCAGTTGAACACTGAAGCTTTCTTT	CAWSVRQLNTEAFF
NA	TRBV11-3	TRBJ2-7	TRBD2	TGTGCCAGCAGCTCAGGAAGTCGGGAGGTTGTATACTTC	CASSSGSREVVYF
NA	TRBV4-2	TRBJ2-1	TRBD2	TGTGCCAGCAGCCAAGGACTAGCGGATTGGAATGAGCAGTTCTTC	CASSQGLADWNEQFF
NA	TRBV7-2	TRBJ1-5	NA	TGTGCCAGCAGCTTGGTGGCGGCGGGCAATCAGCCCCAGCATTTT	CASSLVAAGNQPQHF
NA	TRBV12-3/TRBV12-4	TRBJ2-1	NA	TGTGCCAGCAGCTCATTACTCCGCAATGAGCAGTTCTTC	CASSSLLRNEQFF